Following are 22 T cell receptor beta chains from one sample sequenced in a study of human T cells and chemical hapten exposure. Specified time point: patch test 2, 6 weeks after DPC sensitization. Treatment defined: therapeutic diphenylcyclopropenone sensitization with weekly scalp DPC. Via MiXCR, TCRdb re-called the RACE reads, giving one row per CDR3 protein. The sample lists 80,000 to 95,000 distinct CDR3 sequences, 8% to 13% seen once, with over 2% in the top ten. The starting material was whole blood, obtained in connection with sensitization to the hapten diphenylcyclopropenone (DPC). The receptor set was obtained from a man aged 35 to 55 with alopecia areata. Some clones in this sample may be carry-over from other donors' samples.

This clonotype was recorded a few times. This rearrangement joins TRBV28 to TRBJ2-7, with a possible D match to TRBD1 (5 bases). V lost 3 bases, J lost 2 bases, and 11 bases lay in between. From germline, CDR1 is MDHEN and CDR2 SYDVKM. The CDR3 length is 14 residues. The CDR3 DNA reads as TGTGCCAGCAGTTTGATGGGGCAGCCCTACGAGCAGTACTTC. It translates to CASSLMGQPYEQYF.

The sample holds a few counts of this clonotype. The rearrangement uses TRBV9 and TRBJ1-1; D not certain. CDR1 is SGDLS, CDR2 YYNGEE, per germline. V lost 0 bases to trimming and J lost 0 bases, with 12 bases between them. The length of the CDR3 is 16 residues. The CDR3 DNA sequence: TGTGCCAGCAGCGTAGACCCCGCCAGGATGAACACTGAAGCTTTCTTT. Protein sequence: CASSVDPARMNTEAFF.

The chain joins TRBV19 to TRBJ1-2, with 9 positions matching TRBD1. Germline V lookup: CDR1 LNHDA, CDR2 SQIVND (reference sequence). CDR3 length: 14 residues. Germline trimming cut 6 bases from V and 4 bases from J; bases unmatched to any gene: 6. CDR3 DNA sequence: TGTGCCAGTAGAACAGGGGGCGCAGGCTATGGCTACACCTTC. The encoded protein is CASRTGGAGYGYTF. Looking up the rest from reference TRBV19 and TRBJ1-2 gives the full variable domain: DGGITQSPKYLFRKEGQNVTLSCEQNLNHDAMYWYRQDPGQGLRLIYYSQIVNDFQKGDIAEGYSVSREKKESFPLTVTSAQKNPTAFYLCASRTGGAGYGYTFGSGTRLTVV.

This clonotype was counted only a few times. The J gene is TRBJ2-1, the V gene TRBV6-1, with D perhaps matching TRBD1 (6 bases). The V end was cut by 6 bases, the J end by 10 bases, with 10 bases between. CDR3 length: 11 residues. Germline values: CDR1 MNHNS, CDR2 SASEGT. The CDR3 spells CASRLGTEQFF. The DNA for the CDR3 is TGTGCCAGCAGACTCGGGACAGAGCAGTTCTTC.

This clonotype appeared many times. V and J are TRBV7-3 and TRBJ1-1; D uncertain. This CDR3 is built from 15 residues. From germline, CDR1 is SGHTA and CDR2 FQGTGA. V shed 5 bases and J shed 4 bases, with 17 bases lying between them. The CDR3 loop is CASSPLERVGTEAFF. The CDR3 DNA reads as TGTGCCAGCAGCCCTCTCGAGCGGGTGGGCACTGAAGCTTTCTTT.

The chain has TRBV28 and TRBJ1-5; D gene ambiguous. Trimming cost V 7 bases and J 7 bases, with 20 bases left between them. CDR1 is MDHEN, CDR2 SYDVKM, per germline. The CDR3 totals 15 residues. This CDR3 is CASTMALGEGQPQHF. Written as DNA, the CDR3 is TGTGCCAGCACTATGGCACTTGGGGAAGGGCAGCCCCAGCATTTT.

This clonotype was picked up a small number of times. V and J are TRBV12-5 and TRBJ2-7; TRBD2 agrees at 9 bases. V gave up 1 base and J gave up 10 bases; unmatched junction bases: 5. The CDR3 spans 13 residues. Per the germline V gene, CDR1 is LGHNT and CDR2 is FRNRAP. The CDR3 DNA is TGTGCTAGTGGTTTGGCAGGACTAGCGAGACAGTACGTC. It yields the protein CASGLAGLARQYV.

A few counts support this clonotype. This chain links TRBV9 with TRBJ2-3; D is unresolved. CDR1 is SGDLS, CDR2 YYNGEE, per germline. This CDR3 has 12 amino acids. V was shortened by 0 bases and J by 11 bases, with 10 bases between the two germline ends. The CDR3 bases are TGTGCCAGCAGCGTAGGAGGAGTCGAGCAGTATTTT. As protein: CASSVGGVEQYF.

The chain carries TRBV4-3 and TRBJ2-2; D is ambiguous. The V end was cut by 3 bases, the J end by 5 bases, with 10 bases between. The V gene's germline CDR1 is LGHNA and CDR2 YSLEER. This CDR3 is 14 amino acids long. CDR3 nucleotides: TGCGCCAGCAGCCAGGGCCCGGTAACCGGGGAGCTGTTTTTT. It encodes CASSQGPVTGELFF.

The CDR3 DNA sequence: TGTGCCACCAGTGATTTGAGAGAGCGGGAGGGCCACTACGAGCAGTACGTC. It specifies CATSDLREREGHYEQYV. The chain links TRBV24-1 to TRBJ2-7; 10 bases match TRBD2. Germline trimming cut 0 bases from V and 3 bases from J; bases unmatched to any gene: 7. The CDR3 is 17 residues long. Germline values: CDR1 KGHDR, CDR2 SFDVKD.

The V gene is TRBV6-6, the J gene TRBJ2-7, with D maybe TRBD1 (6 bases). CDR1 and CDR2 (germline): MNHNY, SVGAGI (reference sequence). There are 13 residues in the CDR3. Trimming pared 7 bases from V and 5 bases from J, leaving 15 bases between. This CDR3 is CASTQIRTDEQYF. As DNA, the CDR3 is TGTGCCAGCACCCAGATACGGACAGACGAGCAGTACTTC.

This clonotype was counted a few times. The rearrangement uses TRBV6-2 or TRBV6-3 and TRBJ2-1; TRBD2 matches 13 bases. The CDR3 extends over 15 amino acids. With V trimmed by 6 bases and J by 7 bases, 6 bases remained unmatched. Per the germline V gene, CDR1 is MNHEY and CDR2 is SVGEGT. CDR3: CASRAGTSGENEQFF. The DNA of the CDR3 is TGTGCCAGCAGAGCCGGGACTAGCGGGGAGAATGAGCAGTTCTTC.

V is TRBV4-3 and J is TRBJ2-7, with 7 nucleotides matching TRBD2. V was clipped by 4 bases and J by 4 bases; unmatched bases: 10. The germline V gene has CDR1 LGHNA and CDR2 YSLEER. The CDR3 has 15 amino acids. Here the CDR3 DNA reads TGCGCCAGCAGCCTGGGACGTAGGGGAGGGTACGAGCAGTACTTC. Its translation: CASSLGRRGGYEQYF.

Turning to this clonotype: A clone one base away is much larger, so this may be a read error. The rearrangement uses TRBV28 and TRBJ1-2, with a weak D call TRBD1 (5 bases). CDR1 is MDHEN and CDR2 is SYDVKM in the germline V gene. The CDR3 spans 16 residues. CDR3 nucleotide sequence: TGTGTCAGCAGTTTATTCCAGGGACTATCTAACTATGGCTACACCTTC. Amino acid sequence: CVSSLFQGLSNYGYTF.

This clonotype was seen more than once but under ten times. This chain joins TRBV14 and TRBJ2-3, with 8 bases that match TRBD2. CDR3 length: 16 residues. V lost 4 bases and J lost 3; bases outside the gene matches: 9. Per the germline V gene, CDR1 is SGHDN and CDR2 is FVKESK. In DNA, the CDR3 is TGTGCCAGCAGCCCGAGGAGCGGGAGTAGGACAGATACGCAGTATTTT. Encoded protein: CASSPRSGSRTDTQYF.

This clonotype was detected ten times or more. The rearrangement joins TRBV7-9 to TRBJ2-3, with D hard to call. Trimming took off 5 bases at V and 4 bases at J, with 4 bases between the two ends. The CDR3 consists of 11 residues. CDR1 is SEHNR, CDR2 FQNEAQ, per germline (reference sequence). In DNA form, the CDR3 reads TGTGCCAGCAGCGGGGCAGATACGCAGTATTTT. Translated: CASSGADTQYF.

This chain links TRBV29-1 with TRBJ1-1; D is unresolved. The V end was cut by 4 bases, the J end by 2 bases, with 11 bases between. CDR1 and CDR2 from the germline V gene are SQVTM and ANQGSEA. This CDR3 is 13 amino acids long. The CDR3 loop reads CSVVYRSNTEAFF. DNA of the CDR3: TGCAGCGTTGTATACCGATCTAACACTGAAGCTTTCTTT.

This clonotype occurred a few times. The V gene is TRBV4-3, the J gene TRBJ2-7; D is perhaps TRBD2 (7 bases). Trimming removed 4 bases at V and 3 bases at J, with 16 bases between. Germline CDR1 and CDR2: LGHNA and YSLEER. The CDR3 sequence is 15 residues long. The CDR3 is CASSPSWGGRYEQYV. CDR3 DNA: TGCGCCAGCAGCCCCTCTTGGGGGGGCCGCTACGAGCAGTACGTC.

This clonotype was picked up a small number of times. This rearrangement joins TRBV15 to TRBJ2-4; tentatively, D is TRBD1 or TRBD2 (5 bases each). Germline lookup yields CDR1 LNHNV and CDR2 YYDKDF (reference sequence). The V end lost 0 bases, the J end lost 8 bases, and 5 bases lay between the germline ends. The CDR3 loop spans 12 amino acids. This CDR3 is CATSREGDIQYF. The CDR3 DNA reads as TGTGCCACCAGCAGAGAGGGGGACATTCAGTACTTC. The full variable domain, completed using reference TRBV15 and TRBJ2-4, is DAMVIQNPRYQVTQFGKPVTLSCSQTLNHNVMYWYQQKSSQAPKLLFHYYDKDFNNEADTPDNFQSRRPNTSFCFLDIRSPGLGDTAMYLCATSREGDIQYFGAGTRLSVL.

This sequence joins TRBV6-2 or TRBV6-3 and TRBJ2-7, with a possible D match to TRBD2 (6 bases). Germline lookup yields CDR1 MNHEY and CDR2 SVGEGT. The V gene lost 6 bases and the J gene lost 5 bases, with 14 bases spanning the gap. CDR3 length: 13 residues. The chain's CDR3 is CASSPASVHEQYV. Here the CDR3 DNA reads TGTGCCAGCAGCCCTGCTAGCGTCCACGAGCAGTACGTC.

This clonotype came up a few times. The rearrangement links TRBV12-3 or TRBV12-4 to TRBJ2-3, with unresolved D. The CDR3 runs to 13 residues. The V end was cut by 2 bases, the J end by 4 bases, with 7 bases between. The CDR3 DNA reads TGTGCCAGCAGTTTACGGAAGGCAGATACGCAGTATTTT. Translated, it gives CASSLRKADTQYF.

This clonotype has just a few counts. CDR3 protein: CASTSGLAEPYEQYF. The CDR3 bases are TGCGCCAGCACCTCGGGGCTAGCGGAACCCTACGAGCAGTACTTC. This chain links TRBV5-1 with TRBJ2-7, with 7 bases matching TRBD2. The CDR3 totals 15 residues. The germline gives CDR1 SGHRS, CDR2 YFSETQ. V shed 6 bases and J 2 bases; nucleotides not matched to a gene: 11.